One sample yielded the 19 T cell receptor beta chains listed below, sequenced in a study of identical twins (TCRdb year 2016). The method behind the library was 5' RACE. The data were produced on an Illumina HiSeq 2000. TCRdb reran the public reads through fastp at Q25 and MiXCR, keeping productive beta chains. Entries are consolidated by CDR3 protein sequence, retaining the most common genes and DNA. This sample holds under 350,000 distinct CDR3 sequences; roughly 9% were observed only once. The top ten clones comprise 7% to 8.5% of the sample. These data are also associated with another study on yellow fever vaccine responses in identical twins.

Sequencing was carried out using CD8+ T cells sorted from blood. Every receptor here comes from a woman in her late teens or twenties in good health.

Written as DNA, the CDR3 is TGTGCCAGCAGCCCGTTTATGGAAGACTACGAGCAGTACTTC. Its protein product is CASSPFMEDYEQYF. This chain connects TRBV3-1 to TRBJ2-7; D gene unclear. The germline V and J ends were trimmed by 4 bases and 3 bases, with 13 bases remaining between them. The germline gives CDR1 LGHDT, CDR2 YNNKEL (reference sequence). The CDR3 sequence is 14 residues long.

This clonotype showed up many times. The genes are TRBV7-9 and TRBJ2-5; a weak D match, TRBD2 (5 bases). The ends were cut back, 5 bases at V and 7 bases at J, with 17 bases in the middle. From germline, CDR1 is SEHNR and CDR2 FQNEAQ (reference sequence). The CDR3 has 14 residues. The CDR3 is CASSPQGGHGTQYF. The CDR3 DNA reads TGTGCCAGCAGCCCTCAAGGAGGCCATGGGACCCAGTACTTC.

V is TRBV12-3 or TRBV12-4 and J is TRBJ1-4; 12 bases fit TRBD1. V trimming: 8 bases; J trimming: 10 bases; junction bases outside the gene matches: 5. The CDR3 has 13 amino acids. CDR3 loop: CASEGQGAGKLFF. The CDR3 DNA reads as TGTGCCAGCGAGGGACAGGGGGCAGGAAAACTGTTTTTT.

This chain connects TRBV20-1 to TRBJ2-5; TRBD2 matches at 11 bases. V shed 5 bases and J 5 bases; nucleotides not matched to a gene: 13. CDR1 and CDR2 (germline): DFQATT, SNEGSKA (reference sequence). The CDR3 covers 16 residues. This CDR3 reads CSASPWVAGGPETQYF. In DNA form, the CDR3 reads TGCAGTGCTTCCCCTTGGGTAGCGGGAGGGCCGGAGACCCAGTACTTC.

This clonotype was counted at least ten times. The CDR3 nucleotides are TGCAGTGCTAGAGATGAGAGGGGTAGCTACGAGCAGTACTTC. This codes for CSARDERGSYEQYF. The J gene is TRBJ2-7, the V gene TRBV20-1, with D perhaps given as TRBD1 or TRBD2 (5 bases each). From germline, CDR1 is DFQATT and CDR2 SNEGSKA (reference sequence). The CDR3 loop spans 14 amino acids. Trimming removed 0 bases at V and 3 bases at J, with 12 bases between.

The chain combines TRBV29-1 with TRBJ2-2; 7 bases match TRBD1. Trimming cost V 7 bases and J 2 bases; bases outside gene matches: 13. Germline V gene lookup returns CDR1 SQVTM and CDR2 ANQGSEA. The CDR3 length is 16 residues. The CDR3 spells CSGLSLGGPNTGELFF. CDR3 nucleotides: TGCAGCGGCCTAAGCCTAGGGGGCCCCAACACCGGGGAGCTGTTTTTT.

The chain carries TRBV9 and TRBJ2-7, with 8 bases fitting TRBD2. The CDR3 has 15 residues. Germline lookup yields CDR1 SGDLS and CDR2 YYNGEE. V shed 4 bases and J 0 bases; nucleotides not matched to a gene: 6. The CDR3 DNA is TGTGCCAGCAGCCCCGGGGGGGACATCTCCTACGAGCAGTACTTC. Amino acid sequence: CASSPGGDISYEQYF.

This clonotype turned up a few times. Here the CDR3 reads CASSLSFRDRVSYEQYF. CDR3 sequence (DNA): TGTGCCAGCAGTCTCAGTTTTAGAGACAGGGTATCCTACGAGCAGTACTTC. The chain carries TRBV28 and TRBJ2-7; 7 bases are a match to TRBD1. In germline, CDR1 is MDHEN, CDR2 SYDVKM. The CDR3 is 17 amino acids. The J segment lost 1 base and the V segment lost 5 bases, leaving 14 bases of the junction unmatched.

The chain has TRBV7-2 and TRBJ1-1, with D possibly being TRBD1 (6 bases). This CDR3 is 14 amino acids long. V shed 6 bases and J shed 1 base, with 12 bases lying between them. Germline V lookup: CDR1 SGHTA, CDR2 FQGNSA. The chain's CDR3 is CASRTLTGNTEAFF. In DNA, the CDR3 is TGTGCCAGCAGAACCCTGACAGGGAACACTGAAGCTTTCTTT. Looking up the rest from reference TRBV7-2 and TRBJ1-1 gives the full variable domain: GAGVSQSPSNKVTEKGKDVELRCDPISGHTALYWYRQSLGQGLEFLIYFQGNSAPDKSGLPSDRFSAERTGGSVSTLTIQRTQQEDSAVYLCASRTLTGNTEAFFGQGTRLTVV.

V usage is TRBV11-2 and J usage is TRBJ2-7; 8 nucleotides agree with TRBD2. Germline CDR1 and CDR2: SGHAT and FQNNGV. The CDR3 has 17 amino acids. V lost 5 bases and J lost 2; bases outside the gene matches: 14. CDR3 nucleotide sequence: TGTGCCAGCAGCGACACCGGGACTAGTAGTATCCCCTACGAGCAGTACTTC. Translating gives CASSDTGTSSIPYEQYF.

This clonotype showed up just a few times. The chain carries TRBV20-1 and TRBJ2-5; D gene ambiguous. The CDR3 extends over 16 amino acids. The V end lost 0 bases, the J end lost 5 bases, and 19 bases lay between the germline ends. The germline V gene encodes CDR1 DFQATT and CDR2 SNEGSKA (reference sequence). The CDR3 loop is CSARDLGTVIQETQYF. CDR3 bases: TGCAGTGCTAGAGATTTAGGCACAGTGATTCAGGAGACCCAGTACTTC.

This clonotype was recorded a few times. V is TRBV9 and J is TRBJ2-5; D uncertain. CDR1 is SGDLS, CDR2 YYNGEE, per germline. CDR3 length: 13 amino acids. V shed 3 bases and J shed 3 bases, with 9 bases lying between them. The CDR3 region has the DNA TGTGCCAGCAGCGGCGACCAAAAAGAGACCCAGTACTTC. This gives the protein CASSGDQKETQYF. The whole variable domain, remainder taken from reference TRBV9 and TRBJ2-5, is DSGVTQTPKHLITATGQRVTLRCSPRSGDLSVYWYQQSLDQGLQFLIQYYNGEERAKGNILERFSAQQFPDLHSELNLSSLELGDSALYFCASSGDQKETQYFGPGTRLLVL.

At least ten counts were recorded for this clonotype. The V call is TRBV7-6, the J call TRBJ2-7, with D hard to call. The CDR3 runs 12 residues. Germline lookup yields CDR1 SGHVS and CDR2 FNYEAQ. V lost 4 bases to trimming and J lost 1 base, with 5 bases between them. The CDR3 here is CASSSASYEQYF. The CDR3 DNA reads TGTGCCAGCAGCTCCGCATCCTACGAGCAGTACTTC.

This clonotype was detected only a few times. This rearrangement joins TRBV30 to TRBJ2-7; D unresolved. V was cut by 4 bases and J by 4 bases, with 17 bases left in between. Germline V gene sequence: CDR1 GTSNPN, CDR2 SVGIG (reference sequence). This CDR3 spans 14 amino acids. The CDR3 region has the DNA TGTGCCTGGACCGGCCCATACACCGGATACGAGCAGTACTTC. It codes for CAWTGPYTGYEQYF.

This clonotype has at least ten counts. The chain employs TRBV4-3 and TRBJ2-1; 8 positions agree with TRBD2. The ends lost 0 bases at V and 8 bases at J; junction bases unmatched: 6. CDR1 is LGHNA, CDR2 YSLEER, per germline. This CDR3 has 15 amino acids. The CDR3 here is CASSQETGRVDEQFF. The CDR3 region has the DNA TGCGCCAGCAGCCAAGAGACCGGGAGGGTGGATGAGCAGTTCTTC.

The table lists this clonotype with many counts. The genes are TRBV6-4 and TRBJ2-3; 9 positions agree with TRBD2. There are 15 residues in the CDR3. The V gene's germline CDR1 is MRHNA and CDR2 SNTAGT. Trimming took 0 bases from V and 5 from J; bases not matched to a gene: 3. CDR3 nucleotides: TGTGCCAGCAGTGACTCTGCGGGGGGGCAAGATACGCAGTATTTT. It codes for CASSDSAGGQDTQYF.

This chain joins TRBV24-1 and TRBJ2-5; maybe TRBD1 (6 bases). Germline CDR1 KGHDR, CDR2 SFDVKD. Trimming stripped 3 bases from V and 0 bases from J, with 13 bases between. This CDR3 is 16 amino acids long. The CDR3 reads CATSDPSWTDQETQYF. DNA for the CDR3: TGTGCCACCAGTGATCCCTCCTGGACAGACCAAGAGACCCAGTACTTC.

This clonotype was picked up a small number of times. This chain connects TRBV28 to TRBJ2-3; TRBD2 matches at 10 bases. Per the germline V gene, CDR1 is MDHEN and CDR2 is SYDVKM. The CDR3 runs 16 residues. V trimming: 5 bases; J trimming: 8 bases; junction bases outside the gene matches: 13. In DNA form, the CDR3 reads TGTGCCAGCAGTGCCCCCGGAGGAGCGGGAGGGCTTACGCAGTATTTT. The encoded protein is CASSAPGGAGGLTQYF.

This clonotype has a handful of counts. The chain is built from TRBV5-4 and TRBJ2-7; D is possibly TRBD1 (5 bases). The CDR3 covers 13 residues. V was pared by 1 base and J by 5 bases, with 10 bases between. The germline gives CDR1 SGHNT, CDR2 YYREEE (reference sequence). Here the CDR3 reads CASSLKGVDEQYF. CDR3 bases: TGTGCCAGCAGCTTGAAAGGGGTGGACGAGCAGTACTTC.